One T cell receptor (beta chain) is described in this entry. The authors' processing: Amplification from reference gene primers served as the basis for estimated nucleated cell counts. Profiling relied on immunoSEQ multiplex PCR, and the TCRdb table lists in-frame clones only, not all of them. That table gives V, J and clone size, and the DNA gave D and trimming. The sample consists of under 45,000 clones, approximately 85% of them appearing once. This sample is part of a study of blood T cell repertoires in COVID-19. Overall study: COVID-19 samples from acute and convalescent phases originated in the United States, Italy and Spain. In each case, the material was cDNA or gDNA derived from T cells, B-cell-depleted T cells, or PBMCs.

This CDR3 comprises 13 residues. Trimming removed 0 bases from V and 9 bases from J, with 9 bases in between. CDR1 and CDR2 (germline): MNHNS, SASEGT. This TCR derives from a man aged 55-75 years with active or convalescent COVID-19. Material for sequencing was peripheral blood. The J gene is TRBJ2-1, the V gene TRBV6-1; D remains ambiguous. Written as DNA, the CDR3 is TGTGCCAGCAGTGAAGCTGGGCTTGGTGAGCAGTTCTTC. It encodes CASSEAGLGEQFF.